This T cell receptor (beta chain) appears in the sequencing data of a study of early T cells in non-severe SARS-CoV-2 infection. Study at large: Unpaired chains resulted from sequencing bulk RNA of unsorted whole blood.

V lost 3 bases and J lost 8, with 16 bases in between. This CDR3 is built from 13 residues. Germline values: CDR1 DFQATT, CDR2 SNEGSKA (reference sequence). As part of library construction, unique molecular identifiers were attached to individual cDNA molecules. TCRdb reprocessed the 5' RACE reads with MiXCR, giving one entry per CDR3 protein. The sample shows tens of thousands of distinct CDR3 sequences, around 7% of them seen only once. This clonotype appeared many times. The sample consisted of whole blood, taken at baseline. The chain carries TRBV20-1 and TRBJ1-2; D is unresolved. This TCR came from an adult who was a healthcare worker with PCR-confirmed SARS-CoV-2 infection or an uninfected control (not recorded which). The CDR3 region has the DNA TGCAGTGCTAGTAACGTCGCAGAGGAGGGCTACACCTTC. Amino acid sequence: CSASNVAEEGYTF.